This TCR beta chain is from a study of beta chain features in type 1 diabetes. Study summary: Regarding age, gender and cell yields, patients proved similar to healthy donors. Study-wide results and caveats: Patients with Type 1 diabetes showed moderately but significantly shorter TCRB CDR3s in all four CD4+ subsets. Relative to healthy donors, patients appeared to have naive, central memory and Treg TCRB repertoires that were more similar.

Reverse transcription of all isolated RNA meant that expressed TCRB transcripts were sequenced. The table came from immunoSEQ multiplex PCR; TCRdb's copy has only in-frame clones and leaves some out. The sample records hundreds of thousands of clones, 12% to 15% being singletons. This clone was recorded a few times. The target antigen is unknown. Blood was collected once per donor into heparin, averaging roughly 110 mL. After removal of 6 bases from V and 5 bases from J, the junction contained 15 bases not matched to a gene. CDR1 SGHTA and CDR2 FQGNSA come from the germline V gene. There are 16 residues in the CDR3.

The J gene is TRBJ2-5, the V gene TRBV7-2; 7 nucleotides match TRBD1. The source of this sequence is a man aged 30 to 45 in good health. The sequenced material came from central memory CD4+ T cells from blood. The CDR3 protein is CASSLTYDRERETQYF. The CDR3 bases are TGTGCCAGCAGTCTTACATACGACAGGGAAAGGGAGACCCAGTACTTC.